This passage covers 25 T cell receptor beta chains from one sample sequenced in a study of blood T cell repertoires in COVID-19. Libraries were prepared by immunoSEQ multiplex PCR; TCRdb keeps only in-frame clonotypes and omits some of them. Among hundreds of thousands of clones, more than 70% were seen once, and the ten largest hold roughly 6.7%. The sample comprised peripheral blood. The origin of the receptors is a woman in her thirties with COVID-19, enrolled during active disease.

The V call is TRBV29-1, the J call TRBJ1-1, with D unresolved. The V end was cut by 5 bases, the J end by 1 base, with 11 bases between. In germline, CDR1 is SQVTM, CDR2 ANQGSEA. The CDR3 is 13 amino acids. This chain's CDR3 is CSVLNTKNTEAFF. Written as DNA, the CDR3 is TGCAGCGTTTTGAACACTAAGAACACTGAAGCTTTCTTT.

The chain uses TRBV2 and TRBJ2-5, with D unresolved. Germline CDR1 and CDR2: SNHLY and FYNNEI. The CDR3 sequence is 15 residues long. Trimming took 6 bases from V and 2 from J, leaving 16 bases between them. This CDR3 reads CASRPTTHQQETQYF. The CDR3, as DNA: TGTGCCAGCAGACCCACTACACACCAACAAGAGACCCAGTACTTC.

The chain recombines TRBV5-4 with TRBJ2-5, with TRBD1 identical over 9 bases. This CDR3 spans 16 amino acids. J lost 5 bases, V lost 4 bases, and 12 bases had no gene match. The germline V gene has CDR1 SGHNT and CDR2 YYREEE (reference sequence). For the CDR3, the DNA is TGTGCCAGCAGCCGAGATGGGGGACAGGGTTTCGAGACCCAGTACTTC. The encoded protein is CASSRDGGQGFETQYF.

This clone appeared many times. This sequence joins TRBV4-1 and TRBJ2-3; 10 nucleotides align to TRBD2. The CDR3 totals 17 residues. CDR1 and CDR2 (germline): MGHRA, YSYEKL. Germline trimming cut 2 bases from V and 3 bases from J; bases unmatched to any gene: 8. The CDR3 is CASSQTQRGGRTDTQYF. Written as DNA, the CDR3 is TGCGCCAGCAGCCAAACCCAGCGGGGGGGACGGACAGATACGCAGTATTTT.

This sequence joins TRBV2 and TRBJ1-2; 10 bases line up with TRBD1. This CDR3 contains 13 residues. Germline CDR1 reads SNHLY; CDR2 reads FYNNEI. Trimming at V came to 6 bases and at J to 4 bases, leaving 2 bases not matched to a gene. CDR3 amino acids: CASRRDRGYGYTF. Here the CDR3 DNA reads TGTGCCAGCAGGCGGGACAGGGGCTATGGCTACACCTTC.

This chain connects TRBV11-2 to TRBJ2-7, with a tentative D call TRBD1 (5 bases). With 5 bases removed from V and 3 bases from J, the gap between germline ends came to 11 bases. The CDR3 runs 13 residues. Germline V lookup: CDR1 SGHAT, CDR2 FQNNGV. The CDR3 DNA sequence: TGTGCCAGCAGCCTAAGGGGCAGCTACGAGCAGTACGTC. Protein: CASSLRGSYEQYV.

The chain uses TRBV28 and TRBJ2-5, with D tentatively TRBD2 (5 bases). From germline, CDR1 is MDHEN and CDR2 SYDVKM. V was clipped by 10 bases and J by 4 bases, with 16 bases between them. There are 13 residues in the CDR3. CDR3 protein: CATDKSGRETQYF. In DNA, the CDR3 is TGTGCCACCGACAAGTCGGGGAGAGAGACCCAGTACTTC.

The chain is built from TRBV5-6 and TRBJ2-7; D may be TRBD2 (6 bases). Germline assignment: CDR1 SGHDT and CDR2 YYEEEE. CDR3 length: 16 residues. V lost 4 bases, J lost 0 bases, and 17 bases lay in between. The CDR3 reads CASSVGSRASSYEQYV. In nucleotides, the CDR3 is TGTGCCAGCAGCGTCGGGAGCCGGGCTAGCTCCTACGAGCAGTACGTC.

The gene calls are TRBV18 and TRBJ2-7; D remains ambiguous. Germline assignment: CDR1 KGHSH and CDR2 LQKENI. The V and J ends lost 0 bases and 2 bases respectively, with 8 bases between them. CDR3 size: 14 residues. The CDR3 sequence: CASSPPGSPYEQYF. CDR3 bases: TGTGCCAGCTCACCACCGGGCAGCCCCTACGAGCAGTACTTC.

This clone showed up just a few times. The chain carries TRBV10-1 and TRBJ2-7; D is possibly TRBD1 (6 bases). The CDR3 totals 13 residues. Germline values: CDR1 WNHNN, CDR2 SYGVQD (reference sequence). V lost 6 bases, J lost 6 bases, and 15 bases lay in between. The CDR3, as DNA: TGCGCCAGCAGCCGGGACACCTGGGGCGAGCAGTACTTC. Residues: CASSRDTWGEQYF.

This chain connects TRBV7-9 to TRBJ1-6; D call uncertain. Germline V gives CDR1 SEHNR, CDR2 FQNEAQ (reference sequence). V gave up 7 bases and J gave up 9 bases, with 16 bases separating them. This CDR3 has 14 residues. The CDR3 DNA reads as TGTGCCAGCATCGAGGGAGGGATTGGTTCACCCCTCCACTTT. It codes for CASIEGGIGSPLHF.

V and J are TRBV6-6 and TRBJ1-2; possibly TRBD1 for D (5 bases). Germline assignment: CDR1 MNHNY and CDR2 SVGAGI (reference sequence). This CDR3 region has 12 residues. V gave up 6 bases and J gave up 8 bases, with 13 bases separating them. The CDR3 here is CASSPGGDGYTF. Written as DNA, the CDR3 is TGTGCCAGCAGCCCCGGGGGGGACGGCTACACCTTC.

The rearrangement uses TRBV27 and TRBJ2-1; 10 positions match TRBD2. V lost 2 bases to trimming and J lost 7 bases; unmatched junction nucleotides: 5. Germline loops: CDR1 MNHEY, CDR2 SMNVEV (reference sequence). The CDR3 length is 15 residues. CDR3 sequence: CASSLQRGGRNEQFF. For the CDR3, the DNA is TGTGCCAGCAGTTTACAGCGGGGGGGCCGTAATGAGCAGTTCTTC.

This chain joins TRBV19 and TRBJ1-4; D call uncertain. Per germline, CDR1 LNHDA and CDR2 SQIVND (reference sequence). Deletions cut 3 bases from V and 0 bases from J, with 8 bases between. This CDR3 region has 15 residues. The CDR3 spells CASSIPGATNEKLFF. Here the CDR3 DNA reads TGTGCCAGTAGTATCCCGGGTGCAACTAATGAAAAACTGTTTTTT.

The V gene is TRBV5-1, the J gene TRBJ2-7, with 7 nucleotides matching TRBD1. The CDR3 contains 14 residues. Germline trimming cut 4 bases from V and 2 bases from J; bases unmatched to any gene: 6. Germline V gene sequence: CDR1 SGHRS, CDR2 YFSETQ. CDR3 region: CASSRRDRAYEQYF. The CDR3 nucleotides are TGCGCCAGCAGCCGCCGGGACAGAGCCTACGAGCAGTACTTC. The whole variable domain, filled in from reference TRBV5-1 and TRBJ2-7, reads KAGVTQTPRYLIKTRGQQVTLSCSPISGHRSVSWYQQTPGQGLQFLFEYFSETQRNKGNFPGRFSGRQFSNSRSEMNVSTLELGDSALYLCASSRRDRAYEQYFGPGTRLTVT.

The CDR3: CASSPGRGLEGYTF. DNA of the CDR3: TGTGCCAGCTCACCGGGCAGGGGGCTCGAGGGCTACACCTTC. This sequence joins TRBV18 and TRBJ1-2, with TRBD1 matching over 8 bases. The ends lost 3 bases at V and 8 bases at J; junction bases unmatched: 8. The germline gives CDR1 KGHSH, CDR2 LQKENI. This CDR3 contains 14 residues.

The chain carries TRBV10-1 and TRBJ2-3, with D perhaps matching TRBD2 (6 bases). V was clipped by 0 bases and J by 6 bases, with 16 bases between them. CDR3 length equals 16 residues. CDR1 is WNHNN and CDR2 is SYGVQD in the germline V gene (reference sequence). The CDR3: CASSESPRGGLDTQYF. CDR3 nucleotides: TGCGCCAGCAGTGAGTCTCCGCGGGGTGGATTGGATACGCAGTATTTT.

The V call is TRBV6-2 or TRBV6-3, the J call TRBJ2-4; a possible D gene is TRBD2 (5 bases). Germline values: CDR1 MNHEY, CDR2 SVGEGT. This CDR3 is 14 amino acids long. Trimming cost V 0 bases and J 12 bases, with 15 bases left between them. CDR3 coding DNA: TGTGCCAGCAGTTACTCGAACCTCCCGGGAACTCAGTACTTC. As protein: CASSYSNLPGTQYF.

The CDR3 DNA reads TGTGCCAGCTCACCCGTCGGACAGGTTGAAGGCTATGGCTACACCTTC. This encodes CASSPVGQVEGYGYTF. J is TRBJ1-2 and V is TRBV18; TRBD1 matches 7 bases. CDR3 length: 16 amino acids. Germline CDR1 reads KGHSH; CDR2 reads LQKENI. After removal of 3 bases from V and 4 bases from J, the junction contained 11 bases not matched to a gene.

J is TRBJ1-3 and V is TRBV18, with 10 bases that match TRBD1. V lost 4 bases and J lost 7; bases outside the gene matches: 1. Germline CDR1 reads KGHSH; CDR2 reads LQKENI. The CDR3 is 13 residues long. The CDR3 region is CASSRQGANTIYF. The CDR3 coding sequence is TGTGCCAGCTCACGACAGGGGGCGAACACCATATATTTT. Based on the CDR3 plus reference TRBV18 and TRBJ1-3, the full variable domain is NAGVMQNPRHLVRRRGQEARLRCSPMKGHSHVYWYRQLPEEGLKFMVYLQKENIIDESGMPKERFSAEFPKEGPSILRIQQVVRGDSAAYFCASSRQGANTIYFGEGSWLTVV.

The J gene is TRBJ1-5, the V gene TRBV7-4; 11 bases agree with TRBD1. There are 19 residues in the CDR3. Trimming cost V 5 bases and J 5 bases; bases outside gene matches: 17. Germline assignment: CDR1 SGHVT and CDR2 SQSDAQ. In DNA form, the CDR3 reads TGTGCCAGCAGCCCGTGGACAGGGGGCCGCCGTGAAATCTATCAGCCCCAGCATTTT. This gives the protein CASSPWTGGRREIYQPQHF.

The chain combines TRBV4-1 with TRBJ2-3; 9 bases align to TRBD2. Germline assignment: CDR1 MGHRA and CDR2 YSYEKL. J was trimmed by 6 bases and V by 0 bases; bases with no gene match: 4. The CDR3 consists of 15 residues. The CDR3 DNA is TGCGCCAGCAGCCAAGAGACTAGCGGTGTCGATACGCAGTATTTT. It encodes CASSQETSGVDTQYF.

This CDR3 reads CASSGTGTEAFF. As DNA, the CDR3 is TGTGCCAGTAGTGGAACGGGTACTGAAGCTTTCTTT. The genes are TRBV19 and TRBJ1-1; unclear D gene. Germline V CDR1 and CDR2: LNHDA, SQIVND (reference sequence). The V end was cut by 5 bases, the J end by 5 bases, with 9 bases between. The CDR3 runs to 12 residues. The entire variable domain, with the rest obtained from reference TRBV19 and TRBJ1-1, is as follows: DGGITQSPKYLFRKEGQNVTLSCEQNLNHDAMYWYRQDPGQGLRLIYYSQIVNDFQKGDIAEGYSVSREKKESFPLTVTSAQKNPTAFYLCASSGTGTEAFFGQGTRLTVV.

The chain joins TRBV9 to TRBJ2-1, with TRBD1 matching over 9 bases. With V trimmed by 5 bases and J by 7 bases, 10 bases remained unmatched. CDR3 length equals 15 residues. Germline V gene data show CDR1 as SGDLS and CDR2 as YYNGEE. CDR3 sequence reads: CASRNAGTGSNEQFF. Written as DNA, the CDR3 is TGTGCCAGCAGGAATGCAGGGACAGGGTCTAATGAGCAGTTCTTC.

The rearrangement links TRBV5-4 to TRBJ2-1; tentative D call: TRBD2 (6 bases). CDR3 length: 17 residues. The V and J ends lost 6 bases and 2 bases respectively, with 21 bases between them. Germline V CDR1 and CDR2: SGHNT, YYREEE (reference sequence). The CDR3 region has the DNA TGTGCCAGCAACCCCACCGGGGGAAGGGGCCCCTACAATGAGCAGTTCTTC. It is translated as CASNPTGGRGPYNEQFF.